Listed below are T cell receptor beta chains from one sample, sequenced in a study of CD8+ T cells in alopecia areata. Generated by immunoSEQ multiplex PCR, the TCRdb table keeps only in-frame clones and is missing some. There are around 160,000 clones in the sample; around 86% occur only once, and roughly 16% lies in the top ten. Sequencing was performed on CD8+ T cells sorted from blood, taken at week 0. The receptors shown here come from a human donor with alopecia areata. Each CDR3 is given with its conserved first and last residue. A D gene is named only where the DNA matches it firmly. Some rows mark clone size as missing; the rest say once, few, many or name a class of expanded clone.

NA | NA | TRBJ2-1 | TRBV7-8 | TGTGCCAGCAGCTACAGCTCTAATGAGCAGTTCTTC | CASSYSSNEQFF
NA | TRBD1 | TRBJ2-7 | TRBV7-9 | TGTGCCAGCAGCCTAAAGACACCGACAGGGGGAAATTTCTACGAGCAGTACTTC | CASSLKTPTGGNFYEQYF
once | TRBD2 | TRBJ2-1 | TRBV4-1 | TGCGCCAGCAGCCAAGGCGGGGGGACTTACAATGAGCAGTTCTTC | CASSQGGGTYNEQFF
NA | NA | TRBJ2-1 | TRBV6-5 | TGTGCCAGCAGTATTGGTGGGAATCCCTACAATGAGCAGTTCTTC | CASSIGGNPYNEQFF
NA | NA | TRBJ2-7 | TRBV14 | TGTGCCAGCAGCCTACTAGACAACTCCTACGAGCAGTACTTC | CASSLLDNSYEQYF
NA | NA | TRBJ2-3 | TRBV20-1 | TGCAGTGCTGGGACGGGAGATACGCAGTATTTT | CSAGTGDTQYF
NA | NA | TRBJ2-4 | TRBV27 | TGTGCCAGCAGTCCTAAAGGCCTCGAGGACTATCAAGCCAAAAACATTCAGTACTTC | CASSPKGLEDYQAKNIQYF
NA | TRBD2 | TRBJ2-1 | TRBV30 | TGTGCCTGGAGTTCCCTTGGACTAGCGGGACACAATGAGCAGTTCTTC | CAWSSLGLAGHNEQFF
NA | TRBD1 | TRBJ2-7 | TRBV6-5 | TGTGCCAGCAGCCAGGCAGGGGGTTTCTACGAGCAGTACTTC | CASSQAGGFYEQYF
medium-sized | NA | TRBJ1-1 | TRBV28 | TGTGCCAGCAGCTTTGGGGCCACTGAAGCTTTCTTT | CASSFGATEAFF
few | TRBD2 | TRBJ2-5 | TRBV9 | TGTGCCAGCAGCGTAGGTCTAGCGGGAGTGGTAGAGACCCAGTACTTC | CASSVGLAGVVETQYF
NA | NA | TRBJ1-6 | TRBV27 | TGTGCCAGCAGTTTATCAAGGGGCGCTTCCTATAATTCACCCCTCCACTTT | CASSLSRGASYNSPLHF
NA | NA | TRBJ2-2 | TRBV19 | TGTGCCAGTAGTGGTTACAGGGTTTCGAACACCGGGGAGCTGTTTTTT | CASSGYRVSNTGELFF
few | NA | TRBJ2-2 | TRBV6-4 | TGTGCCAGCAGTGACGGTGGGGGAAGCACCGGGGAGCTGTTTTTT | CASSDGGGSTGELFF
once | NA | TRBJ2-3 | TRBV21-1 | TGTGCCAGCAGCCTTCTAGGGACTAGCGGGGGGGCAGATACGCAGTATTTT | CASSLLGTSGGADTQYF
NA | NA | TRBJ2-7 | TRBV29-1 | TGCAGCGTCCAGGGAGGTGTATACGAGCAGTACTTC | CSVQGGVYEQYF
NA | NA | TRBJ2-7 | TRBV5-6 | TGTGCCAGCAGGAGGGGACCTCACTACGAGCAGTACTTC | CASRRGPHYEQYF
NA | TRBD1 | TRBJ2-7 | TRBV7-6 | TGTGCCAGCAGCTTAACCGGGACAGGGTCCTCCTACGAGCAGTACTTC | CASSLTGTGSSYEQYF
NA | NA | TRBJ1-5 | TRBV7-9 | TGTGCCAGCACCTTCACAGGGTATAGCAATCAGCCCCAGCATTTT | CASTFTGYSNQPQHF
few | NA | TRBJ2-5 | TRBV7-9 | TGTGCCAGCAGCTTAGAAGGGGAGGCCTCGGAGACCCAGTACTTC | CASSLEGEASETQYF
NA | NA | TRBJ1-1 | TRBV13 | TGTGCCAGCAGTGAGGGGTCTAACACTGAAGCTTTCTTT | CASSEGSNTEAFF
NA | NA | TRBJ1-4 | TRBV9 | TGTGCCAGCAGCAACGCAGGGGAGGAGGTGTTTTTT | CASSNAGEEVFF